This is a list of T cell receptor beta chains from one sample in a study of T cell changes during pregnancy in multiple sclerosis. Profiled with immunoSEQ multiplex PCR; TCRdb holds only in-frame clones, not every one. The table has 45,000 to 55,000 clones, 90% to 95% seen once; the top ten hold roughly 5%. The sample was CD8+ T cells from peripheral blood mononuclear cells, taken before pregnancy. These receptors were collected from a female donor with multiple sclerosis, enrolled in a pregnancy study. Each CDR3 is given with its conserved first and last residue. The D gene is left open where the match is weak. Size tells how often a clone was seen (once, few, many) or the class of an expanded clone, and some rows leave it out.

NA	TRBV6-4	NA	TRBJ1-1	CASREAAGVATEAFF	TGTGCCAGCAGAGAAGCGGCGGGGGTAGCCACTGAAGCTTTCTTT
TRBD1	TRBV9	NA	TRBJ1-2	CASSGGQGVDGYTF	TGTGCCAGCAGCGGGGGACAGGGGGTTGATGGCTACACCTTC
TRBD2	TRBV7-8	NA	TRBJ2-1	CASSFDPGGTNNEQFF	TGTGCCAGCAGTTTCGACCCGGGAGGTACCAACAATGAGCAGTTCTTC
TRBD1	TRBV27	NA	TRBJ1-1	CASRQTGQGYTEAFF	TGTGCCAGCAGGCAAACCGGACAGGGGTACACTGAAGCTTTCTTT
NA	TRBV5-6	few	TRBJ1-1	CASSLAGIWNTEAFF	TGTGCCAGCAGCTTGGCCGGGATTTGGAACACTGAAGCTTTCTTT
NA	TRBV12-5	NA	TRBJ2-2	CASGPANTGELFF	TGTGCTAGTGGCCCCGCGAACACCGGGGAGCTGTTTTTT
NA	TRBV6-1	few	TRBJ2-7	CASSDRPDRYEQYF	TGTGCCAGCAGTGATCGCCCTGACAGGTACGAGCAGTACTTC
TRBD1	TRBV11-2	NA	TRBJ1-4	CASSIRGFEKLFF	TGTGCCAGCAGCATCAGGGGGTTCGAAAAACTGTTTTTT
NA	TRBV4-2	NA	TRBJ1-1	CASSQGFKRGNQNTEAFF	TGTGCCAGCAGCCAGGGGTTCAAAAGGGGCAATCAGAACACTGAAGCTTTCTTT
NA	TRBV19	NA	TRBJ2-1	CASTLTRSNEQFF	TGTGCCAGTACCCTAACCCGGTCCAATGAGCAGTTCTTC
TRBD1	TRBV11-3	NA	TRBJ2-7	CASSFRTGDYEQYF	TGTGCCAGCAGCTTTAGGACAGGGGACTACGAGCAGTACTTC
TRBD1	TRBV2	once	TRBJ1-4	CASTPTGMDEKLFF	TGTGCCAGCACACCGACAGGGATGGATGAAAAACTGTTTTTT
TRBD2	TRBV9	NA	TRBJ2-1	CASSEKGLAGGFDNEQFF	TGTGCCAGCAGTGAGAAGGGTCTAGCGGGAGGGTTTGACAATGAGCAGTTCTTC
TRBD1	TRBV5-1	NA	TRBJ2-7	CASSFEQGAYEQYF	TGCGCCAGCAGCTTCGAACAGGGGGCCTACGAGCAGTACTTC
TRBD1	TRBV10-3	few	TRBJ1-2	CAISGGTGGDMDGYTF	TGTGCCATCAGTGGGGGGACAGGGGGCGATATGGATGGCTACACCTTC
NA	TRBV9	NA	TRBJ2-5	CASSVAQETQYF	TGTGCCAGCAGCGTAGCGCAAGAGACCCAGTACTTC
TRBD2	TRBV7-6	NA	TRBJ2-1	CASSLLFSGRKNEQFF	TGTGCCAGCAGCTTACTTTTTAGCGGGAGAAAAAATGAGCAGTTCTTC
NA	TRBV19	NA	TRBJ1-1	CASSIDWQEAFF	TGTGCCAGTAGTATAGACTGGCAGGAAGCTTTCTTT
NA	TRBV28	NA	TRBJ1-2	CASSLAPGGYGYTF	TGTGCCAGCAGTTTGGCGCCCGGGGGCTATGGCTACACCTTC
NA	TRBV19	NA	TRBJ1-2	CASSIPRALYGYTF	TGTGCCAGTAGTATACCCAGGGCACTCTATGGCTACACCTTC
NA	TRBV27	NA	TRBJ2-1	CASRALSYNEQFF	TGTGCCAGCAGAGCTCTCTCCTACAATGAGCAGTTCTTC
NA	TRBV11-2	NA	TRBJ2-7	CASSSPAAGFYEQYF	TGTGCCAGCAGCTCCCCCGCGGCAGGGTTCTACGAGCAGTACTTC
TRBD1	TRBV30	NA	TRBJ2-5	CAWTAWDRQETQYF	TGTGCCTGGACTGCCTGGGACAGACAAGAGACCCAGTACTTC
TRBD2	TRBV5-1	once	TRBJ2-7	CASSLELAEYEQYF	TGCGCCAGCAGCTTGGAACTAGCGGAATACGAGCAGTACTTC
NA	TRBV4-3	once	TRBJ2-7	CASSQDASTYEQYF	TGCGCCAGCAGCCAAGATGCCTCTACCTACGAGCAGTACTTC
NA	TRBV7-9	once	TRBJ1-2	CASGQGNGYTF	TGTGCCAGCGGCCAGGGGAATGGCTACACCTTC
NA	TRBV4-2	once	TRBJ2-7	CASSQSDGGSYEQYF	TGTGCCAGCAGCCAATCAGATGGAGGGAGCTACGAGCAGTACTTC
TRBD2	TRBV19	once	TRBJ2-7	CASSSRLAVYEQYF	TGTGCCAGTAGCTCAAGACTAGCGGTCTACGAGCAGTACTTC
TRBD1	TRBV9	NA	TRBJ1-5	CASSATGGHSQPQHF	TGTGCCAGCAGCGCGACAGGGGGCCACAGTCAGCCCCAGCATTTT
NA	TRBV30	once	TRBJ2-7	CAWSSGHYEQYF	TGTGCCTGGAGTAGTGGGCACTACGAGCAGTACTTC
NA	TRBV5-6	NA	TRBJ2-7	CASSFGSEAKQYF	TGTGCCAGCAGCTTCGGTTCCGAGGCTAAGCAGTACTTC
NA	TRBV9	NA	TRBJ1-2	CASSGFRGDGYTF	TGTGCCAGCAGCGGTTTCCGGGGGGATGGCTACACCTTC
TRBD1	TRBV6-5	NA	TRBJ2-1	CASSSGQATGEQFF	TGTGCCAGCAGCTCGGGACAGGCCACGGGTGAGCAGTTCTTC
NA	TRBV30	NA	TRBJ1-1	CAWSIPSPEAFF	TGTGCCTGGAGTATCCCTTCTCCTGAAGCTTTCTTT
TRBD1	TRBV9	NA	TRBJ2-3	CASSRTGGLYTDTQYF	TGTGCCAGCAGCAGGACAGGGGGCTTGTACACAGATACGCAGTATTTT